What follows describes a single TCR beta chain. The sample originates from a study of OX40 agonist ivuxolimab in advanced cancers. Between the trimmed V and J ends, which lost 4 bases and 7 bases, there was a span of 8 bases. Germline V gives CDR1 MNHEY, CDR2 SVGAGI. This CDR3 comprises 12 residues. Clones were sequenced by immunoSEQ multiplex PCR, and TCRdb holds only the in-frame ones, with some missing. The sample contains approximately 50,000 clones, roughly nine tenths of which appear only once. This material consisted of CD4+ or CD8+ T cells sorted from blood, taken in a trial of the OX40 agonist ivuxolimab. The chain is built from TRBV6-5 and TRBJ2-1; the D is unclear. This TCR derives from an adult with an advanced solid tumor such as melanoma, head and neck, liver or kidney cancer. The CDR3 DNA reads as TGTGCCAGCAGTTCGAAGCTAAATGAGCAGTTCTTC. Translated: CASSSKLNEQFF.